Below are 21 T cell receptor beta chains sequenced from a single sample in a study of regulatory T cells in long-lasting Graves disease. HTBI primers from iRepertoire and Arm-PCR of CDR3 regions yielded the TCR beta libraries. TCRdb reanalysed the multiplex PCR reads using MiXCR and keeps one entry per CDR3 protein. The table lists roughly 530,000 distinct CDR3 sequences, around 15% of them singletons, with 20% to 25% in the top ten. Time point specified: newly diagnosed GD, antithyroid drugs for less than 3 months. Isolated PBMC RNA provided the starting material for the TCR library. This same sample was also part of a study on T cells in Graves' hyperthyroidism and ophthalmopathy.

The sample consisted of peripheral blood mononuclear cells (PBMCs), taken at new diagnosis, from a patient treated with antithyroid drugs. These receptors all stem from a woman aged 40 to 65 with Graves disease.

V gene TRBV7-9 combines with J gene TRBJ1-1, with no clear D. V was cut by 1 base and J by 4 bases, with 10 bases left in between. The CDR3 consists of 14 residues. CDR1 and CDR2 from the germline V gene are SEHNR and FQNEAQ (reference sequence). In DNA form, the CDR3 reads TGTGCCAGCAGCTTAGAGTTATGGAGCACTGAAGCTTTCTTT. Amino acids: CASSLELWSTEAFF.

This clonotype has a count of ten or more. The V gene is TRBV6-5, the J gene TRBJ1-4; D is ambiguous. This CDR3 spans 15 amino acids. V dropped 2 bases and J dropped 8 bases, with 15 bases sitting between them. Per the germline V gene, CDR1 is MNHEY and CDR2 is SVGAGI. The CDR3 region is CASSYTLEWREKLFF. CDR3 bases: TGTGCCAGCAGTTACACTCTGGAATGGAGGGAAAAACTGTTTTTT.

This clonotype showed up many times. The genes are TRBV7-8 and TRBJ2-1; 14 bases align to TRBD2. This CDR3 has 18 residues. V lost 3 bases to trimming and J lost 9 bases; unmatched junction nucleotides: 13. Germline values: CDR1 SGHVS, CDR2 FQNEAQ. The CDR3 region is CASSFRLAGGPMGSEQFF. The CDR3 bases are TGTGCCAGCAGCTTCAGACTAGCGGGGGGGCCCATGGGAAGTGAGCAGTTCTTC.

Points on this clonotype: A read error may account for a junction end that differs from germline. The chain combines TRBV5-6 with TRBJ1-6; D perhaps matches TRBD1 (6 bases). Germline assignment: CDR1 SGHDT and CDR2 YYEEEE. This CDR3 region has 17 residues. This CDR3 reads CASSSITGNSYNLPLHF. Here the CDR3 DNA reads TGTGCCAGCAGCTCCATTACAGGGAATAGTTATAATTTACCCCTCCACTTT. Full variable domain (missing parts from reference TRBV5-6 and TRBJ1-6): DAGVTQSPTHLIKTRGQQVTLRCSPKSGHDTVSWYQQALGQGPQFIFQYYEEEERQRGNFPDRFSGHQFPNYSSELNVNALLLGDSALYLCASSSITGNSYNLPLHFGNGTRLTVT.

V gene TRBV2 combines with J gene TRBJ1-3; D not resolved. Germline V gene sequence: CDR1 SNHLY, CDR2 FYNNEI. This CDR3 comprises 12 residues. The V and J ends lost 7 bases and 8 bases respectively, with 12 bases between them. CDR3 loop: CASKHEGDTIYF. CDR3 bases: TGTGCCAGCAAACATGAGGGAGACACCATATATTTT.

This clonotype was observed many times. The chain uses TRBV7-9 and TRBJ1-1; maybe TRBD1 (6 bases). This CDR3 region has 17 residues. V was shortened by 4 bases and J by 0 bases, with 18 bases between the two germline ends. Germline CDR1 and CDR2: SEHNR and FQNEAQ (reference sequence). Here the CDR3 DNA reads TGTGCCAGCAGCTCCACTCGACAGGCGGTGGTGAACACTGAAGCTTTCTTT. Amino acids: CASSSTRQAVVNTEAFF.

In its sample, this clonotype was seen many times. The gene calls are TRBV12-3 or TRBV12-4 and TRBJ2-5; 9 bases are a match to TRBD2. The junction had 4 bases not matched to a gene; V was cut back by 1 base and J by 1 base. The CDR3 loop spans 16 amino acids. CDR3 nucleotide sequence: TGTGCCAGCAGTTTAGTGCGCGGGGGGGCCCAAGAGACCCAGTACTTC. Amino acid sequence: CASSLVRGGAQETQYF.

This rearrangement joins TRBV5-1 to TRBJ1-1; weak D call: TRBD1 (5 bases). The CDR3 runs 14 residues. Trimming shortened V by 4 bases and J by 4 bases, and 14 bases separated the two germline ends. CDR1 and CDR2 (germline): SGHRS, YFSETQ. The CDR3 sequence is CASSMGRDLTEAFF. The CDR3 nucleotides read TGCGCCAGCAGCATGGGACGGGACCTCACTGAAGCTTTCTTT. Full variable domain (outside the CDR3, taken from reference TRBV5-1 and TRBJ1-1): KAGVTQTPRYLIKTRGQQVTLSCSPISGHRSVSWYQQTPGQGLQFLFEYFSETQRNKGNFPGRFSGRQFSNSRSEMNVSTLELGDSALYLCASSMGRDLTEAFFGQGTRLTVV.

This clonotype was recorded at least ten times. The rearrangement links TRBV9 to TRBJ2-1, with D perhaps given as TRBD1 or TRBD2 (7 bases each). Germline values: CDR1 SGDLS, CDR2 YYNGEE. The length of the CDR3 is 15 residues. V lost 0 bases to trimming and J lost 5 bases, with 12 bases between them. DNA of the CDR3: TGTGCCAGCAGCGTAGGACAGGGAGGGCACAATGAGCAGTTCTTC. Translation gives CASSVGQGGHNEQFF.

The chain joins TRBV5-1 to TRBJ2-7; 9 nucleotides match TRBD2. The germline V gene encodes CDR1 SGHRS and CDR2 YFSETQ. V trimming: 0 bases; J trimming: 2 bases; junction bases outside the gene matches: 9. The CDR3 consists of 17 residues. In DNA, the CDR3 is TGCGCCAGCAGCTTGGAATTCCCTAGCGGGGCTCCCTACGAGCAGTACTTC. Its translation is CASSLEFPSGAPYEQYF.

The V call is TRBV19, the J call TRBJ1-1; 10 nucleotides agree with TRBD1. CDR3 length: 14 residues. The germline V gene encodes CDR1 LNHDA and CDR2 SQIVND (reference sequence). With V trimmed by 7 bases and J by 3 bases, 5 bases remained unmatched. CDR3 coding DNA: TGTGCCAGTAAGCGACAGGGGGCTTACACTGAAGCTTTCTTT. Protein sequence: CASKRQGAYTEAFF.

This clonotype has a single count. This chain uses TRBV6-1 with TRBJ2-1; 10 nucleotides match TRBD2. The V and J ends lost 3 bases and 4 bases, in that order; junction bases with no gene match: 6. Looked up from germline, CDR1 is MNHNS and CDR2 is SASEGT. The CDR3 runs 16 residues. This chain's CDR3 is CASSEVGLAAYNEQFF. Written as DNA, the CDR3 is TGTGCCAGCAGTGAGGTTGGACTAGCGGCATACAATGAGCAGTTCTTC.

This clonotype has ten or more counts. The rearrangement links TRBV15 to TRBJ2-3, with TRBD2 as a possible D gene (6 bases). CDR1 is LNHNV and CDR2 is YYDKDF in the germline V gene (reference sequence). V lost 3 bases and J 6 bases, leaving 19 bases between the germline ends. The CDR3 loop spans 16 amino acids. CDR3 coding DNA: TGTGCCACCAGCAGCCCAGGTCGGAGGGATAGGGATACGCAGTATTTT. This translates into CATSSPGRRDRDTQYF. The variable domain in full, with the rest retrieved from reference TRBV15 and TRBJ2-3, is DAMVIQNPRYQVTQFGKPVTLSCSQTLNHNVMYWYQQKSSQAPKLLFHYYDKDFNNEADTPDNFQSRRPNTSFCFLDIRSPGLGDTAMYLCATSSPGRRDRDTQYFGPGTRLTVL.

The chain has TRBV19 and TRBJ1-5; TRBD1 is a possible D gene (5 bases). V shed 7 bases and J shed 0 bases, with 19 bases lying between them. The CDR3 has 17 amino acids. The germline CDR1 and CDR2 sequences are LNHDA and SQIVND (reference sequence). The CDR3 bases are TGTGCCAGTACGGGGGATATTCGATTTTATAGCAATCAGCCCCAGCATTTT. Translating it yields CASTGDIRFYSNQPQHF.

This clonotype came up a few times. CDR3 residues: CASSLSQGAGNTIYF. CDR3 nucleotides: TGTGCCAGCAGTTTATCACAGGGGGCTGGAAACACCATATATTTT. The V and J genes are TRBV27 and TRBJ1-3, with TRBD1 identical over 8 bases. V shed 0 bases, J shed 2 bases, and the junction held 0 bases outside the gene matches. The CDR3 length is 15 residues. Germline V gene sequence: CDR1 MNHEY, CDR2 SMNVEV (reference sequence).

This clonotype was detected many times. The J gene is TRBJ1-2, the V gene TRBV12-3 or TRBV12-4, with D unresolved. The CDR3 loop spans 12 amino acids. V was trimmed by 5 bases and J by 6 bases, leaving 10 bases between them. CDR3 DNA: TGTGCCAGCAGTCTGACTTGGGATGGCTACACCTTC. This codes for CASSLTWDGYTF.

This clonotype was observed at least ten times. This sequence joins TRBV12-3 or TRBV12-4 and TRBJ2-5, with D perhaps matching TRBD1 (6 bases). The V gene lost 8 bases and the J gene lost 0 bases, with 16 bases spanning the gap. The CDR3 length is 15 residues. In DNA, the CDR3 is TGTGCCAGCCGCCAGGACAGCCAGTACCAAGAGACCCAGTACTTC. This sequence encodes CASRQDSQYQETQYF.

V and J are TRBV5-6 and TRBJ1-2; 9 bases line up with TRBD1. In germline, CDR1 is SGHDT, CDR2 YYEEEE. The CDR3 is made up of 15 amino acids. Trimming at V came to 1 base and at J to 7 bases, leaving 8 bases not matched to a gene. The CDR3 loop is CASSLSGTGFGGYTF. The CDR3 bases are TGTGCCAGCAGCTTGTCGGGGACAGGGTTTGGTGGCTACACCTTC.

This chain uses TRBV5-1 with TRBJ2-1; D is unclear. This CDR3 has 15 residues. CDR1 is SGHRS and CDR2 is YFSETQ in the germline V gene. V was clipped by 0 bases and J by 5 bases, with 12 bases between them. The CDR3 DNA follows: TGCGCCAGCAGCTTGGAGGAAGGGATGGACAATGAGCAGTTCTTC. This codes for CASSLEEGMDNEQFF.

The genes are TRBV6-2 or TRBV6-3 and TRBJ2-1; TRBD2 matches 12 bases. Germline lookup yields CDR1 MNHEY and CDR2 SVGEGT. J was trimmed by 4 bases and V by 2 bases; bases with no gene match: 3. This CDR3 is built from 16 residues. The CDR3 spells CASSYGLAGGYNEQFF. DNA for the CDR3: TGTGCCAGCAGTTACGGGCTAGCGGGGGGGTACAATGAGCAGTTCTTC.

This clonotype was observed many times. V is TRBV12-3 or TRBV12-4 and J is TRBJ2-3, with TRBD2 identical over 9 bases. Trimming removed 6 bases from V and 0 bases from J; junction bases left unmatched: 4. The CDR3 is 15 residues long. The CDR3 here is CASSPSGVSTDTQYF. The CDR3, as DNA: TGTGCCAGCAGCCCTAGCGGGGTGAGCACAGATACGCAGTATTTT.